This TCR beta chain was sequenced in a study of T cells after yellow fever vaccination. Whole-study findings and limits: FACS-sorted repertoires could contain abundant clonotypes contaminating from the bulk population.

TCRdb re-called the 5' RACE reads through MiXCR, storing one row per CDR3 protein. The sample has around 300,000 distinct CDR3 sequences; roughly 4% are singletons. There are many counts of this clonotype. The antigen is unknown. This CDR3 is built from 12 residues. V was shortened by 5 bases and J by 2 bases, with 6 bases between the two germline ends. Germline V lookup: CDR1 KGHSH, CDR2 LQKENI. The chain carries TRBV18 and TRBJ2-5, with D unclear. The sequence was collected from a man aged 18 to 29 who received the YFV17D yellow fever vaccine. Here the sequenced sample was PBMCs, taken 5 days after the yellow fever booster vaccination. CDR3 loop: CASSTIQETQYF. The CDR3 DNA reads TGTGCCAGCTCAACAATACAAGAGACCCAGTACTTC.